One T cell receptor (beta chain) is described in this entry. The antigen remains undetermined. The data belong to a study of shared clonotypes between healthy human individuals. The assay was immunoSEQ multiplex PCR, and TCRdb's table has in-frame clones only and misses some. The sample consists of 750,000 to 1,000,000 clones, over 90% of them appearing once. This CDR3 is 14 amino acids long. Trimming left V 7 bases short and J 0 bases short, with 11 bases between. Germline V CDR1 and CDR2: SGHTA, FQGNSA. Study-level findings and limits: Clonotype sharing across several donors was observed for around 5.1% of naive CD4 clonotypes.

Terminally differentiated effector memory CD45RA+ cells were excluded by CCR7 positive selection of CD45RO-negative cells. The chain recombines TRBV7-2 with TRBJ2-3; D unclear. The TCR comes from a man aged 30-40 years in good health. Source material: naive CD8+ T cells sorted from blood. The CDR3 region is CASTSYQSTDTQYF. The CDR3 DNA reads TGTGCCAGCACCTCCTATCAGAGCACAGATACGCAGTATTTT.